What follows describes a single T cell receptor (beta chain). These data originate in a study of T cell changes during pregnancy in multiple sclerosis. TCRdb keeps only in-frame clones here, not all; method: immunoSEQ multiplex PCR. The profile shows 41,000 or so clones, 90% to 95% of them singletons. The CDR3 extends over 15 amino acids. V lost 3 bases and J lost 5; bases outside the gene matches: 6. CDR1 and CDR2 (germline): SGHDN, FVKESK. This sequence originates from a female donor with multiple sclerosis, enrolled in a pregnancy study. The chain employs TRBV14 and TRBJ2-2, with TRBD1 matching over 7 bases. Specimen: CD8+ T cells from peripheral blood mononuclear cells, collected in the third trimester of pregnancy. Here the CDR3 DNA reads TGTGCCAGCAGCCACCGGGACAGAGTGACCGGGGAGCTGTTTTTT. Encoded protein: CASSHRDRVTGELFF.